This entry lists 9 T cell receptor beta chains sequenced from one sample in a study of breast tumors, draining lymph nodes, adjacent tissues. Breast cancer patients provided tissue from their axillary draining lymph nodes. TCRdb redid the calling of the multiplex PCR reads with MiXCR, one entry per CDR3 protein. The sample holds 100,000 or so distinct CDR3 sequences; 20% to 25% are singletons and the top ten take around 1.2%. Input material: axillary lymph node tissue. The source of these receptors is a female donor with breast cancer. Some clones in this sample may be carry-over from other donors' samples.

This clonotype was counted at least ten times. The rearrangement links TRBV6-6 to TRBJ2-7, with 7 positions matching TRBD2. The germline V gene encodes CDR1 MNHNY and CDR2 SVGAGI (reference sequence). The trim removed 0 bases at V and 1 base at J, leaving 6 bases unmatched. This CDR3 is 16 amino acids long. The CDR3, as DNA: TGTGCCAGCAGTTACTCGGGTCGGGGGGAGTCCTACGAGCAGTACTTC. This encodes CASSYSGRGESYEQYF.

With regard to this clonotype: This may come from a read error, since a much larger clone is one base off. This chain joins TRBV20-1 and TRBJ2-2; TRBD2 aligns across 10 bases. Germline loops: CDR1 DFQATT, CDR2 SNEGSKA (reference sequence). There are 16 residues in the CDR3. The CDR3: CSAQDTGLANTGGLFF. Here the CDR3 DNA reads TGCAGTGCTCAAGACACGGGACTAGCGAACACCGGGGGGCTGTTTTTT.

This clonotype has just a few counts. J is TRBJ2-1 and V is TRBV28; D perhaps matches TRBD2 (5 bases). V lost 4 bases to trimming and J lost 10 bases, with 17 bases between them. The germline V gene encodes CDR1 MDHEN and CDR2 SYDVKM. This CDR3 has 14 amino acids. DNA of the CDR3: TGTGCCAGCAGTTCCGCTGGACTGGCGCAGGAGCAGTTCTTC. Amino acid sequence: CASSSAGLAQEQFF.

This clonotype showed up many times. The chain is built from TRBV20-1 and TRBJ2-7; D remains unclear. The germline gives CDR1 DFQATT, CDR2 SNEGSKA (reference sequence). This CDR3 is 13 amino acids long. Trimming shortened V by 2 bases and J by 0 bases, and 8 bases separated the two germline ends. The CDR3 reads CSARPLGSYEQYF. In DNA, the CDR3 is TGCAGTGCTAGACCCCTAGGCTCCTACGAGCAGTACTTC.

Turning to this clonotype: A much more abundant neighbour one base away suggests this may be a read error. The chain is built from TRBV19 and TRBJ1-2; no reliable D call. V was shortened by 6 bases and J by 4 bases, with 12 bases between the two germline ends. The CDR3 has 13 residues. Germline V gene lookup returns CDR1 LNHDA and CDR2 SQIVND (reference sequence). Written as DNA, the CDR3 is TGTGCCAGTAGGACTTCGGCCTCCTATGGCTACACCTTC. Its protein product is CASRTSASYGYTF.

This CDR3 reads CASSRDRVSGANVLTF. CDR3 nucleotides: TGTGCCAGCAGCCGGGACAGGGTCTCTGGGGCCAACGTCCTGACTTTC. V gene TRBV11-2 combines with J gene TRBJ2-6, with 9 positions matching TRBD1. CDR1 and CDR2 (germline): SGHAT, FQNNGV. Germline trimming cut 5 bases from V and 0 bases from J; bases unmatched to any gene: 2. The CDR3 is 16 amino acids.

This clonotype showed up many times. The rearrangement links TRBV10-3 to TRBJ1-2; D unresolved. Deletions cut 3 bases from V and 3 bases from J, with 11 bases between. CDR1 and CDR2 (germline): ENHRY, SYGVKD. The CDR3 length is 14 residues. CDR3 DNA: TGTGCCATCAGTGACCTTCTCGGGGACTATGGCTACACCTTC. Translating gives CAISDLLGDYGYTF.

This clonotype was seen many times. The gene calls are TRBV29-1 and TRBJ1-2, with a weak D call TRBD1 (5 bases). CDR1 is SQVTM, CDR2 ANQGSEA, per germline. CDR3 length: 13 amino acids. Between the trimmed V and J ends, which lost 3 bases and 2 bases, there was a span of 10 bases. The CDR3 loop reads CSVDNTGNYGYTF. CDR3 nucleotides: TGCAGCGTTGACAACACAGGAAACTATGGCTACACCTTC.

The chain carries TRBV28 and TRBJ1-5, with a weak D call TRBD1 (6 bases). Germline V CDR1 and CDR2: MDHEN, SYDVKM. The CDR3 runs to 14 residues. V was shortened by 2 bases and J by 6 bases, with 11 bases between the two germline ends. CDR3 nucleotide sequence: TGTGCCAGCAGTTTACTGGGGGGCCTTCAGCCCCAGCATTTT. This translates into CASSLLGGLQPQHF.